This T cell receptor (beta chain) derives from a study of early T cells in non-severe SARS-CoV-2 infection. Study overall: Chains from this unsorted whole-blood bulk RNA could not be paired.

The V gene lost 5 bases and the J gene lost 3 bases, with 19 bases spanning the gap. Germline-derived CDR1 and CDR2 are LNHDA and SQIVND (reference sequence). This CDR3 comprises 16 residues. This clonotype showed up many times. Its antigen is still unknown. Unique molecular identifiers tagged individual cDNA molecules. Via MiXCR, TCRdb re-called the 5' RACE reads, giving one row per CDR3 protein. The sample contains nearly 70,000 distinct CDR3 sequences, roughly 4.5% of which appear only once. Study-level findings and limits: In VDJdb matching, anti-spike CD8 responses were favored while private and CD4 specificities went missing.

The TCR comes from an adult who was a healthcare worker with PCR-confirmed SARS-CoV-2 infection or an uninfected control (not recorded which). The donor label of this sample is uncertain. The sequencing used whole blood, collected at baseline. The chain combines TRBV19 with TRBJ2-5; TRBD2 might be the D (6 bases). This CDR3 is CASSEGVGGTKETQYF. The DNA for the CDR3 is TGTGCCAGTAGTGAAGGCGTAGGAGGGACCAAAGAGACCCAGTACTTC.